The clone carrying this T cell receptor beta chain was recorded at least ten times. The record originates from a study of read filtering for tumor transcriptome and immune sequencing. About the study: Whole-transcriptome libraries were prepared after DNase treatment.

Trimming cost V 5 bases and J 1 base; bases outside gene matches: 4. This CDR3 spans 14 amino acids. CDR1 is MNHEY and CDR2 is SMNVEV in the germline V gene (reference sequence). Molecular barcoded adaptors covering alpha/delta and beta/gamma chains were used on about 390 ng RNA. MiXCR, applied by TCRdb to the reads, yields one record per CDR3 protein. Of approximately 93,000 distinct CDR3 sequences listed, about 22% were seen once; the top ten hold roughly 11%. This TCR was sampled from a donor older than 35 with multiple myeloma. The chain combines TRBV27 with TRBJ1-1; 7 nucleotides match TRBD1. Sequenced: a population of CD138-negative cells sorted from bone marrow. The CDR3 nucleotides read TGTGCCAGCAGTATAAGGACAGGGAACACTGAAGCTTTCTTT. Amino acids: CASSIRTGNTEAFF.